The 22 T cell receptor beta chains presented below share a single source sample, sequenced in a study of shared clonotypes between healthy human individuals. Clones were sequenced by immunoSEQ multiplex PCR, and TCRdb holds only the in-frame ones, with some missing. The sample shows nearly 2 million clones, about 94% of them seen only once. It was CD45RO-negative cells, positively selected for CCR7, that made up naive CD8 cells, with terminally differentiated effector memory CD45RA+ cells excluded. The sequenced sample was naive CD8+ T cells sorted from blood. These TCRs come from a man aged 18 to 29 in good health.

This clone was observed once. The J gene is TRBJ2-7, the V gene TRBV5-5, with unresolved D. The germline V gene has CDR1 SGHKS and CDR2 YYEKEE (reference sequence). The CDR3 is 13 residues long. Trimming left V 1 base short and J 4 bases short, with 9 bases between. In nucleotides, the CDR3 is TGTGCCAGCAGCTTGTCTCCGCCTTACGAGCAGTACTTC. Its protein is CASSLSPPYEQYF.

V is TRBV5-1 and J is TRBJ2-7; D remains unclear. There are 13 residues in the CDR3. Germline assignment: CDR1 SGHRS and CDR2 YFSETQ. Trimming pared 2 bases from V and 2 bases from J, leaving 8 bases between. DNA of the CDR3: TGCGCCAGCAGCTTCGGGTTCGCCTACGAGCAGTACTTC. Translating it yields CASSFGFAYEQYF.

The chain employs TRBV11-2 and TRBJ2-7; D may be TRBD1 (6 bases). Trimming left V 5 bases short and J 5 bases short, with 7 bases between. This CDR3 has 11 amino acids. CDR1 SGHAT and CDR2 FQNNGV come from the germline V gene. The CDR3 loop reads CASSPGDEQYF. The CDR3 DNA is TGTGCCAGCAGCCCAGGGGACGAGCAGTACTTC.

The V and J genes are TRBV14 and TRBJ2-7, with 7 bases aligning to TRBD1. Unmatched junction bases numbered 6, after V lost 3 bases and J lost 1 base. Germline V gives CDR1 SGHDN, CDR2 FVKESK. The CDR3 spans 15 residues. Written as DNA, the CDR3 is TGTGCCAGCAGCCATGTTCCGACAGGGTCCTACGAGCAGTACTTC. Translation gives CASSHVPTGSYEQYF.

A note on this clone: The sample holds other DNA sequences that translate to the same CDR3. This chain connects TRBV7-8 to TRBJ2-1; D gene unclear. This CDR3 contains 13 residues. CDR1 is SGHVS and CDR2 is FQNEAQ in the germline V gene. Trimming stripped 1 base from V and 0 bases from J, with 1 base between. DNA of the CDR3: TGTGCCAGCAGCTTAGACTCCTACAATGAGCAGTTCTTC. It encodes CASSLDSYNEQFF.

The V and J genes are TRBV4-1 and TRBJ2-1, with D tentatively TRBD1 or TRBD2 (6 bases each). The length of the CDR3 is 16 residues. V was trimmed by 0 bases and J by 2 bases, leaving 11 bases between them. The germline V gene encodes CDR1 MGHRA and CDR2 YSYEKL. This CDR3 is CASSQDLGGPYNEQFF. The CDR3 nucleotides are TGCGCCAGCAGCCAAGATCTGGGGGGCCCCTACAATGAGCAGTTCTTC.

This rearrangement joins TRBV5-1 to TRBJ2-3; 10 bases match TRBD2. Germline V lookup: CDR1 SGHRS, CDR2 YFSETQ. This CDR3 has 15 residues. Trimming at V came to 1 base and at J to 9 bases, leaving 8 bases not matched to a gene. The CDR3 loop reads CASSLTSGDIETQYF. CDR3 DNA sequence: TGCGCCAGCAGCTTGACTAGCGGGGATATAGAGACGCAGTATTTT.

This clone was recorded only once. The chain has TRBV30 and TRBJ2-1, with TRBD2 identical over 10 bases. The J segment lost 4 bases and the V segment lost 2 bases, leaving 5 bases of the junction unmatched. The CDR3 has 15 amino acids. Germline values: CDR1 GTSNPN, CDR2 SVGIG (reference sequence). In DNA, the CDR3 is TGTGCCTGGAGTAGGACTAGCGGAGAATACAATGAGCAGTTCTTC. Its translation: CAWSRTSGEYNEQFF.

This chain connects TRBV12-2 to TRBJ2-2. TRBV12-2 is reported as a pseudogene. CDR3 length equals 13 residues. DNA of the CDR3: TGTGCAAGTCGCTTTAATCAACCCGGGGAGCTGTTTTTT. Translation: CASRFNQPGELFF.

The V and J genes are TRBV30 and TRBJ1-5; 9 bases are a match to TRBD1. Germline loops: CDR1 GTSNPN, CDR2 SVGIG (reference sequence). This CDR3 is 15 amino acids long. The trim removed 0 bases at V and 7 bases at J, leaving 7 bases unmatched. For the CDR3, the DNA is TGTGCCTGGAGTGTTTTACAGGGGGCGAGCCAGCCCCAGCATTTT. As protein: CAWSVLQGASQPQHF.

The chain combines TRBV13 with TRBJ2-7; 16 bases fit TRBD2. The CDR3 runs to 16 residues. Losses at the gene ends were 5 bases for V and 5 bases for J; bases not matched to a gene: 6. The V gene's germline CDR1 is PRHDT and CDR2 FYEKMQ (reference sequence). The CDR3 spells CASSPGTSGRADEQYF. For the CDR3, the DNA is TGTGCCAGCAGCCCCGGGACTAGCGGGAGGGCTGACGAGCAGTACTTC. The variable domain in full, completed from reference TRBV13 and TRBJ2-7, reads AAGVIQSPRHLIKEKRETATLKCYPIPRHDTVYWYQQGPGQDPQFLISFYEKMQSDKGSIPDRFSAQQFSDYHSELNMSSLELGDSALYFCASSPGTSGRADEQYFGPGTRLTVT.

This chain uses TRBV28 with TRBJ1-4; the D gene is possibly TRBD1 (5 bases). Germline V gives CDR1 MDHEN, CDR2 SYDVKM. CDR3 size: 15 residues. Trimming took off 2 bases at V and 6 bases at J, with 13 bases between the two ends. The chain's CDR3 is CASSLVQGEYEKLFF. CDR3 nucleotide sequence: TGTGCCAGCAGTTTAGTTCAGGGCGAGTATGAAAAACTGTTTTTT.

This clone came up once. The chain combines TRBV2 with TRBJ2-1; D is unclear. This CDR3 region has 10 residues. CDR1 and CDR2 from the germline V gene are SNHLY and FYNNEI. V shed 3 bases and J shed 9 bases, with 3 bases lying between them. The CDR3 DNA follows: TGTGCCAGCAGTGACACTGAGCAGTTCTTC. This sequence encodes CASSDTEQFF.

The chain is built from TRBV7-6 and TRBJ1-5; the D is unclear. CDR1 and CDR2 (germline): SGHVS, FNYEAQ. The CDR3 sequence is 14 residues long. Trimming cost V 5 bases and J 4 bases, with 12 bases left between them. CDR3 bases: TGTGCCAGCAGCCGGGCTGGGGTTAATCAGCCCCAGCATTTT. Protein product: CASSRAGVNQPQHF. Combining the CDR3 with reference TRBV7-6 and TRBJ1-5 gives the whole variable domain GAGVSQSPRYKVTKRGQDVALRCDPISGHVSLYWYRQALGQGPEFLTYFNYEAQQDKSGLPNDRFSAERPEGSISTLTIQRTEQRDSAMYRCASSRAGVNQPQHFGDGTRLSIL.

The rearrangement joins TRBV11-2 to TRBJ2-7; TRBD2 matches 9 bases. After removal of 1 base from V and 5 bases from J, the junction contained 6 bases not matched to a gene. The CDR3 totals 15 residues. CDR1 is SGHAT, CDR2 FQNNGV, per germline. This CDR3 reads CASSLVAGGPNEQYF. The DNA for the CDR3 is TGTGCCAGCAGCTTAGTGGCGGGAGGGCCGAACGAGCAGTACTTC.

This clone was picked up a small number of times. V usage is TRBV5-1 and J usage is TRBJ2-7, with D perhaps TRBD1 (5 bases). Germline CDR1 SGHRS, CDR2 YFSETQ. V gave up 4 bases and J gave up 0 bases, with 20 bases separating them. This CDR3 has 17 residues. The CDR3 DNA follows: TGCGCCAGCAGCCCGGAGTCGCAGGGATACCACTCCTACGAGCAGTACTTC. Protein: CASSPESQGYHSYEQYF.

The chain combines TRBV6-1 with TRBJ1-2, with D possibly being TRBD1 (5 bases). V lost 6 bases, J lost 10 bases, and 9 bases lay in between. Germline CDR1 is MNHNS and CDR2 is SASEGT. CDR3 length: 10 amino acids. This chain's CDR3 is CASREGFYTF. DNA of the CDR3: TGTGCCAGCAGGGAGGGGTTCTACACCTTC.

V usage is TRBV4-1 and J usage is TRBJ1-4; no firm D call. This CDR3 contains 15 residues. Germline V gene data show CDR1 as MGHRA and CDR2 as YSYEKL. Trimming removed 8 bases at V and 0 bases at J, with 13 bases between. The CDR3 reads CASQFRAATNEKLFF. The CDR3 bases are TGCGCCAGCCAGTTCCGAGCTGCAACTAATGAAAAACTGTTTTTT.

The chain carries TRBV27 and TRBJ2-5, with 8 bases that match TRBD1. The CDR3 consists of 16 residues. Germline V gene lookup returns CDR1 MNHEY and CDR2 SMNVEV (reference sequence). V lost 6 bases, J lost 5 bases, and 14 bases stayed unmatched. The CDR3 region has the DNA TGTGCCAGCAGACTCGACCGGACAGGGCCCGCTGAGACCCAGTACTTC. Amino acids: CASRLDRTGPAETQYF.

The V gene is TRBV7-9, the J gene TRBJ2-3; D uncertain. The CDR3 extends over 15 amino acids. Trimming stripped 7 bases from V and 0 bases from J, with 14 bases between. The germline gives CDR1 SEHNR, CDR2 FQNEAQ (reference sequence). CDR3 in amino acids: CASTPARGSTDTQYF. CDR3 bases: TGTGCCAGCACCCCGGCCCGTGGGAGCACAGATACGCAGTATTTT.

This chain connects TRBV6-5 to TRBJ1-5, with a tentative D call TRBD1 (5 bases). Trimming stripped 5 bases from V and 8 bases from J, with 13 bases between. This CDR3 comprises 13 residues. CDR1 is MNHEY, CDR2 SVGAGI, per germline. The CDR3 sequence is CASSPQGPEPQHF. CDR3 in DNA: TGTGCCAGCAGTCCCCAGGGACCGGAGCCCCAGCATTTT.

This rearrangement joins TRBV11-1 to TRBJ2-1; 9 positions match TRBD1. The CDR3 sequence is 14 residues long. Germline-derived CDR1 and CDR2 are SGHAT and FQDESV (reference sequence). V lost 4 bases, J lost 10 bases, and 8 bases stayed unmatched. The CDR3 protein is CASSYGTGRLEQFF. CDR3 nucleotides: TGTGCCAGCAGCTACGGGACAGGGCGCTTGGAGCAGTTCTTC.